This is a list of T cell receptor beta chains from one sample in a study of STAT5B mutations in CD4+ large granular lymphocyte leukemia. Profiling relied on immunoSEQ multiplex PCR, and the TCRdb table lists in-frame clones only, not all of them. Of under 40,000 clones listed, around 73% are singletons. The sample taken for sequencing was CD4+ T cells from blood buffy coats. These receptors all come from a human donor in good health. Each CDR3 is given with its conserved first and last residue. The order of the fields is V gene, J gene, D gene, clone size, CDR3 protein, CDR3 DNA. A D gene is named only where the DNA matches it firmly. Part of the rows lack a size; the others show once, few, many or a class for expanded clones.

V gene: TRBV19
J gene: TRBJ1-5
D gene: TRBD1
clone size: -
CDR3 protein: CASSTLGQGHNQPQHF
CDR3 DNA: TGTGCCAGTAGTACCCTGGGACAGGGGCACAATCAGCCCCAGCATTTT

V gene: TRBV7-9
J gene: TRBJ1-1
D gene: TRBD1
clone size: few
CDR3 protein: CASSFGTGGNTEAFF
CDR3 DNA: TGTGCCAGCAGCTTCGGGACAGGGGGGAACACTGAAGCTTTCTTT

V gene: TRBV9
J gene: TRBJ2-3
D gene: TRBD2
clone size: -
CDR3 protein: CASSGLAGAGTDTQYF
CDR3 DNA: TGTGCCAGCAGCGGACTAGCGGGAGCGGGCACAGATACGCAGTATTTT

V gene: TRBV7-2
J gene: TRBJ2-1
D gene: TRBD2
clone size: -
CDR3 protein: CASSSPSGGRPSSYNEQFF
CDR3 DNA: TGTGCCAGCAGCTCCCCTAGCGGGGGCCGCCCGAGCTCCTACAATGAGCAGTTCTTC

V gene: TRBV7-9
J gene: TRBJ2-7
D gene: -
clone size: -
CDR3 protein: CASSLTTSYEQYF
CDR3 DNA: TGTGCCAGCAGCTTAACTACCTCCTACGAGCAGTACTTC

V gene: TRBV13
J gene: TRBJ2-3
D gene: -
clone size: -
CDR3 protein: CASSLGLSRGGISTDTQYF
CDR3 DNA: TGTGCCAGCAGCTTAGGCCTAAGTCGAGGGGGGATTAGCACAGATACGCAGTATTTT

V gene: TRBV4-2
J gene: TRBJ1-1
D gene: -
clone size: -
CDR3 protein: CASSQVTGGTEAFF
CDR3 DNA: TGTGCCAGCAGCCAAGTCACGGGGGGCACTGAAGCTTTCTTT

V gene: TRBV18
J gene: TRBJ2-7
D gene: TRBD1
clone size: -
CDR3 protein: CASSPPIGTGSVEQYF
CDR3 DNA: TGTGCCAGCTCACCACCAATAGGGACAGGGTCTGTCGAGCAGTACTTC

V gene: TRBV19
J gene: TRBJ2-7
D gene: -
clone size: -
CDR3 protein: CASTGTGTYEQYF
CDR3 DNA: TGTGCCAGTACAGGGACTGGAACCTACGAGCAGTACTTC

V gene: TRBV7-6
J gene: TRBJ1-1
D gene: -
clone size: -
CDR3 protein: CASTETTADTEAFF
CDR3 DNA: TGTGCCAGCACCGAAACCACCGCGGACACTGAAGCTTTCTTT

V gene: TRBV3-1/TRBV3-2
J gene: TRBJ2-7
D gene: -
clone size: -
CDR3 protein: CASSEQYF
CDR3 DNA: TGTGCCAGCAGCGAGCAGTACTTC

V gene: TRBV6-1
J gene: TRBJ1-2
D gene: TRBD1
clone size: -
CDR3 protein: CASRGQGSSNYGYTF
CDR3 DNA: TGTGCCAGCAGGGGACAGGGAAGTTCAAACTATGGCTACACCTTC

V gene: TRBV13
J gene: TRBJ2-7
D gene: TRBD1
clone size: -
CDR3 protein: CASSLGTGAYEQYF
CDR3 DNA: TGTGCCAGCAGCCTCGGGACAGGTGCCTACGAGCAGTACTTC

V gene: TRBV29-1
J gene: TRBJ2-7
D gene: -
clone size: -
CDR3 protein: CSAGPKGTYEQYF
CDR3 DNA: TGCAGCGCTGGGCCCAAAGGGACCTACGAGCAGTACTTC

V gene: TRBV6-1
J gene: TRBJ2-3
D gene: -
clone size: once
CDR3 protein: CASSLWRGPTDTQYF
CDR3 DNA: TGTGCCAGCAGCCTTTGGAGGGGGCCGACAGATACGCAGTATTTT

V gene: TRBV29-1
J gene: TRBJ1-2
D gene: TRBD1
clone size: -
CDR3 protein: CSVEQFSLTGGLGGYTF
CDR3 DNA: TGCAGCGTTGAACAGTTCTCCCTGACAGGGGGATTGGGTGGCTACACCTTC

V gene: TRBV18
J gene: TRBJ2-1
D gene: -
clone size: -
CDR3 protein: CASSPGQNEQFF
CDR3 DNA: TGTGCCAGCTCACCAGGCCAGAATGAGCAGTTCTTC

V gene: TRBV7-2
J gene: TRBJ2-6
D gene: -
clone size: -
CDR3 protein: CASTSGANVLTF
CDR3 DNA: TGTGCCAGCACCTCTGGGGCCAACGTCCTGACTTTC

V gene: TRBV7-9
J gene: TRBJ1-1
D gene: TRBD1
clone size: few
CDR3 protein: CASSLGQDRLLRGAFF
CDR3 DNA: TGTGCCAGCAGCTTAGGACAGGACAGGCTCTTAAGGGGAGCTTTCTTT

V gene: TRBV29-1
J gene: TRBJ2-5
D gene: -
clone size: -
CDR3 protein: CSLRRGSGQETQYF
CDR3 DNA: TGCAGCCTCCGCCGGGGTAGCGGACAAGAGACCCAGTACTTC

V gene: TRBV30
J gene: TRBJ2-4
D gene: TRBD2
clone size: once
CDR3 protein: CAWSAGEAGGRNIQYF
CDR3 DNA: TGTGCCTGGAGTGCGGGCGAGGCGGGAGGGCGAAACATTCAGTACTTC

V gene: TRBV25-1
J gene: TRBJ1-2
D gene: -
clone size: -
CDR3 protein: CASSDPAARGYTF
CDR3 DNA: TGTGCCAGCAGTGACCCTGCAGCCAGGGGCTACACCTTC

V gene: TRBV2
J gene: TRBJ1-3
D gene: -
clone size: -
CDR3 protein: CASSEAGNTIYF
CDR3 DNA: TGTGCCAGCAGTGAGGCTGGAAACACCATATATTTT

V gene: TRBV11-2
J gene: TRBJ2-7
D gene: -
clone size: -
CDR3 protein: CASSPQGVDSYEQYF
CDR3 DNA: TGTGCCAGCAGCCCCCAAGGGGTCGACTCCTACGAGCAGTACTTC